Here is one TCR beta chain with its context. Its antigen is unidentified. Libraries were prepared by immunoSEQ multiplex PCR; TCRdb keeps only in-frame clonotypes and omits some of them. In the table there are about 47,000 clones, roughly 80% of which are singletons. This specimen belongs to a study of CD4 T cells in relation to SARS-CoV-2 and coronaviruses. Study-wide points: Crossreactivity was assessed only for spike protein, not other viral proteins. Each donor contributed either pre-pandemic or post-infection samples, not both.

The CDR3 runs to 14 residues. The V gene lost 7 bases and the J gene lost 0 bases, with 12 bases spanning the gap. The germline V gene encodes CDR1 LGHNT and CDR2 FRNRAP. The clonotype comes from an adult with COVID-19. This sequence joins TRBV12-5 and TRBJ2-5, with D possibly being TRBD2 (5 bases). The sample taken for sequencing was naive CD4+ T cells from PBMCs, cultured in vitro. Subset: naive CD4+ T cells isolated by negative enrichment. CDR3 nucleotides: TGTGCTAGTGCCCCCCGGGGTGACCAAGAGACCCAGTACTTC. Amino acid sequence: CASAPRGDQETQYF. Full variable domain (remainder filled in from reference TRBV12-5 and TRBJ2-5): DARVTQTPRHKVTEMGQEVTMRCQPILGHNTVFWYRQTMMQGLELLAYFRNRAPLDDSGMPKDRFSAEMPDATLATLKIQPSEPRDSAVYFCASAPRGDQETQYFGPGTRLLVL.